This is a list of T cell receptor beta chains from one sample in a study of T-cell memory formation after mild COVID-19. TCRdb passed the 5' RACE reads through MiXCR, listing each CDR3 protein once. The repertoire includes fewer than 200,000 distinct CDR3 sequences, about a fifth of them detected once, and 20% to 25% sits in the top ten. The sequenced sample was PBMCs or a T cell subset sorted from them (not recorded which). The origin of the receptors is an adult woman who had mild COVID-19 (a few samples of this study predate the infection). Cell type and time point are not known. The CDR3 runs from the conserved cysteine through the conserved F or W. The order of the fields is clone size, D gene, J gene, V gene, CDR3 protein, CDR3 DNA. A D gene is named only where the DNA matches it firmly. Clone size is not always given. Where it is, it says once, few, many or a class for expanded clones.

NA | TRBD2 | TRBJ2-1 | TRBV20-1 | CSASGTPLAGVTNEQFF | TGCAGTGCTAGTGGAACGCCACTAGCGGGAGTTACTAATGAGCAGTTCTTC
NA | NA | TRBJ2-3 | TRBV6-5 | CASSYSWGSTDTQYF | TGTGCCAGCAGTTACTCGTGGGGGTCCACAGATACGCAGTATTTT
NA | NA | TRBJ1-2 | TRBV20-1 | CSGSGPTYGYTF | TGCAGTGGTTCGGGACCGACCTATGGCTACACCTTC
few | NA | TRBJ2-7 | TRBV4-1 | CASSQIRNTGSYEQYF | TGCGCCAGCAGCCAAATCAGGAATACAGGGTCCTACGAGCAGTACTTC
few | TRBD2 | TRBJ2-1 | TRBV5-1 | CASSRGLAGVNEQFF | TGCGCCAGCAGCCGGGGACTAGCGGGGGTTAATGAGCAGTTCTTC
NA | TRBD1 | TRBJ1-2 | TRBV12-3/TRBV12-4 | CASSLGDRDDGYTF | TGTGCCAGCAGTTTGGGGGACAGGGACGATGGCTACACCTTC
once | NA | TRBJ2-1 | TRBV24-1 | CATSPGSNEQFF | TGTGCCACCAGTCCAGGTAGCAATGAGCAGTTCTTC
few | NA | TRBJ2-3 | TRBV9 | CASSPEGGSTDTQYF | TGTGCCAGCAGTCCCGAAGGGGGTTCCACAGATACGCAGTATTTT
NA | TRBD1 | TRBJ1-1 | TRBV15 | CATSRDRDRGHTEAFF | TGTGCCACCAGCAGAGATCGGGACAGGGGCCACACTGAAGCTTTCTTT
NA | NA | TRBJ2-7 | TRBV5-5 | CASSLYIGEQYF | TGTGCCAGCAGCTTATACATTGGTGAGCAGTACTTC
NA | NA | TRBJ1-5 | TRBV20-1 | CSAHLGGRGDQPQHF | TGCAGTGCCCATTTGGGGGGCCGAGGGGATCAGCCCCAGCATTTT
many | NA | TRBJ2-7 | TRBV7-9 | CASSPRDSREEQYF | TGTGCCAGCAGCCCCCGGGACTCCAGGGAGGAGCAGTACTTC
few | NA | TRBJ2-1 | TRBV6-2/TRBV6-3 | CASSYSDQGQFF | TGTGCCAGCAGTTACTCGGATCAGGGGCAGTTCTTC
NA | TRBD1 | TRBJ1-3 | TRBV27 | CASSLSPNRGDSGNTIYF | TGTGCCAGCAGTTTATCACCTAACAGGGGTGACTCTGGAAACACCATATATTTT
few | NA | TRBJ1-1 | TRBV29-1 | CSVLLRVTEAFF | TGCAGCGTCCTCCTAAGGGTGACTGAAGCTTTCTTT
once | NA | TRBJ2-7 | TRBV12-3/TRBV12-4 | CASTLASTYEQYF | TGTGCCAGCACCCTAGCTTCAACCTACGAGCAGTACTTC
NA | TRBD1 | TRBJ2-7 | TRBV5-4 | CASSEGQSSYEQYF | TGTGCCAGCAGCGAGGGACAGAGCTCCTACGAGCAGTACTTC
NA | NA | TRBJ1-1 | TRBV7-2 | CASSFVGGSYTEAFF | TGTGCCAGCAGCTTCGTGGGCGGATCTTACACTGAAGCTTTCTTT
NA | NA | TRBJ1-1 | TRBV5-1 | CASSLGAGDTEAFF | TGCGCCAGCAGCTTGGGTGCAGGGGACACTGAAGCTTTCTTT
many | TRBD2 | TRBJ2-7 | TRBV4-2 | CASSPGLAGSYEQYF | TGTGCCAGCAGCCCTGGACTAGCGGGAAGCTACGAGCAGTACTTC
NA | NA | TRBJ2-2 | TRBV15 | CATSRETGELFF | TGTGCCACCAGCAGAGAGACCGGGGAGCTGTTTTTT
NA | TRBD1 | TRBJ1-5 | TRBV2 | CASGETGSINQPQHF | TGTGCCAGCGGCGAGACAGGGTCGATAAATCAGCCCCAGCATTTT
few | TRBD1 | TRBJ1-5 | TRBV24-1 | CATSEGGTGGGQPQHF | TGTGCCACCAGTGAGGGGGGAACAGGGGGCGGTCAGCCCCAGCATTTT
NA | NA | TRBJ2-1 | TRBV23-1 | CASRGLRVGHNEQFF | TGCGCCAGCAGGGGTTTAAGGGTCGGGCACAATGAGCAGTTCTTC
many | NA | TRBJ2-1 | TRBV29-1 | CSTYPGQRNNEQFF | TGCAGCACCTACCCTGGACAGAGAAACAATGAGCAGTTCTTC
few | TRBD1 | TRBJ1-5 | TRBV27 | CASAPGTGGSQPQHF | TGTGCCAGCGCCCCTGGAACAGGGGGCTCTCAGCCCCAGCATTTT
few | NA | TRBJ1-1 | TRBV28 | CASTRGGNTEAFF | TGTGCCAGCACAAGGGGGGGAAACACTGAAGCTTTCTTT
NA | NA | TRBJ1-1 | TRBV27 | CASSPLGGTEAFF | TGTGCCAGCAGTCCCCTCGGGGGCACTGAAGCTTTCTTT
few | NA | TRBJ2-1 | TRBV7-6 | CASSFGAGANEQFF | TGTGCCAGCAGCTTTGGGGCAGGGGCCAATGAGCAGTTCTTC